The source of this T cell receptor beta chain is a study of T-cell memory formation after mild COVID-19. Across the whole study: TCR clusters were mostly confined to one donor each.

TCRdb called the 5' RACE reads again in MiXCR, with one record for every CDR3 protein. This table holds about 270,000 distinct CDR3 sequences, approximately 19% found once. The sample holds a few counts of this clonotype. The antigen remains unidentified. Germline CDR1 reads MNHEY; CDR2 reads SVGAGI. The CDR3 extends over 11 amino acids. V was shortened by 2 bases and J by 11 bases, with 9 bases between the two germline ends. General study findings and limits: Clones that contracted from day 15 to 85 were balanced CD4/CD8, while later expanders leaned CD4+. Memory from before infection featured some responding clones, which suggests cross-reactive memory joined.

The specimen was PBMCs or a T cell subset sorted from them (not recorded which). V and J are TRBV6-5 and TRBJ1-1; D gene uncertain. This clonotype originated in a man aged 18 to 35 who had mild COVID-19 (a few samples of this study predate the infection). Cell type and time point are not known. The CDR3 is CASSYRGLAFF. As DNA, the CDR3 is TGTGCCAGCAGTTACAGAGGGTTGGCTTTCTTT.